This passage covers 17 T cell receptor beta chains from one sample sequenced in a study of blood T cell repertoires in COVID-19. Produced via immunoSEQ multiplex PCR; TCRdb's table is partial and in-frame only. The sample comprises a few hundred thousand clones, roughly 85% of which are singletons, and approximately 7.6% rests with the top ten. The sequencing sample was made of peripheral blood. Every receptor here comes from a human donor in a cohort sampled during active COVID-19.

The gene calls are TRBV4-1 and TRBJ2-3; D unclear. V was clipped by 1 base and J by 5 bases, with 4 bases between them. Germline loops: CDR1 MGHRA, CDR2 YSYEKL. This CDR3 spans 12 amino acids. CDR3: CASSQGQDTQYF. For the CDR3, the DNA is TGCGCCAGCAGCCAAGGTCAAGATACGCAGTATTTT.

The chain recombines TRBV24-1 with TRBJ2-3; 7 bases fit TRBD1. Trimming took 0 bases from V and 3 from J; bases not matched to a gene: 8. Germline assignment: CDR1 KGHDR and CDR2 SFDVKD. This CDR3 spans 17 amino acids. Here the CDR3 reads CATSDLGVTGWTDTQYF. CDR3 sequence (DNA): TGTGCCACCAGTGATTTGGGGGTGACAGGGTGGACAGATACGCAGTATTTT.

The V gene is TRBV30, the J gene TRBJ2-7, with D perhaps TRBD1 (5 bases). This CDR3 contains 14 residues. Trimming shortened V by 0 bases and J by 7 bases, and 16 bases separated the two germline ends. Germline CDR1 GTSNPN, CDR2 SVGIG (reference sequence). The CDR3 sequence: CAWSVSRQTLEQYF. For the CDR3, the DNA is TGTGCCTGGAGTGTATCCCGACAGACTCTAGAGCAGTACTTC.

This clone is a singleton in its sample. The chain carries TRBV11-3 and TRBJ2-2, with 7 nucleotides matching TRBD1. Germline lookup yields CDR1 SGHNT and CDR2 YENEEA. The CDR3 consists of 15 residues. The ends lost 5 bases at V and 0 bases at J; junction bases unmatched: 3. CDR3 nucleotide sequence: TGTGCCAGCAGCCGACAGGGCGCGAACACCGGGGAGCTGTTTTTT. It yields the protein CASSRQGANTGELFF.

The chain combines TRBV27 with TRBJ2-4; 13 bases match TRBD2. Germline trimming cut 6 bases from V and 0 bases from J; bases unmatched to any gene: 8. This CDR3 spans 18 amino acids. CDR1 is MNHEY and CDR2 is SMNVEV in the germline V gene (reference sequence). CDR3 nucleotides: TGTGCCAGCAGACTACTAGCGGGGGGGGACATAGCCAAAAACATTCAGTACTTC. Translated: CASRLLAGGDIAKNIQYF.

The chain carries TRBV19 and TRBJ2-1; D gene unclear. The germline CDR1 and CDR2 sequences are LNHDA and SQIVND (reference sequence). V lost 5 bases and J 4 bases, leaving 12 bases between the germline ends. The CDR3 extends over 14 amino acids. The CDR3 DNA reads TGTGCCAGTAGTTTCCCGCAGGTGTACAATGAGCAGTTCTTC. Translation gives CASSFPQVYNEQFF.

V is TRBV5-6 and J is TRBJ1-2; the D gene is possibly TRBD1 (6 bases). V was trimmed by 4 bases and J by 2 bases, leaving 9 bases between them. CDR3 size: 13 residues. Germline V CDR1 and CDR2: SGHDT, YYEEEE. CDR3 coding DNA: TGTGCCAGCAGCCCCGACAGGAACTATGGCTACACCTTC. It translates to CASSPDRNYGYTF.

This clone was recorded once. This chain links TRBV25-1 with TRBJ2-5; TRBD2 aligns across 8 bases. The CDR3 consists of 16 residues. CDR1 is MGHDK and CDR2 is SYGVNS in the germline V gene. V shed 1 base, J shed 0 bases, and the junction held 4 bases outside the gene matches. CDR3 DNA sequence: TGTGCCAGCAGTGAATTGGGCGGGGGGCACCAAGAGACCCAGTACTTC. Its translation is CASSELGGGHQETQYF.

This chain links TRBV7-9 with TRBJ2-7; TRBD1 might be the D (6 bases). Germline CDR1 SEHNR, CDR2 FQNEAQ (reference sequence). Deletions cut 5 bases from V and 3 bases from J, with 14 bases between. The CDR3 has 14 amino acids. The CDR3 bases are TGTGCCAGCAGCCCTCGGACAGCTAACTACGAGCAGTACTTC. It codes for CASSPRTANYEQYF.

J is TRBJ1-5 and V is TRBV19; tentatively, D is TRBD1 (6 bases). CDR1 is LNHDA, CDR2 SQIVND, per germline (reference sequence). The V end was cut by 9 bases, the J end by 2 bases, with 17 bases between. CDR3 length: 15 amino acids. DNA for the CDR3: TGTGCCAGCCTACAGGGTATTTGGGGCAATCAGCCCCAGCATTTT. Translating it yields CASLQGIWGNQPQHF.

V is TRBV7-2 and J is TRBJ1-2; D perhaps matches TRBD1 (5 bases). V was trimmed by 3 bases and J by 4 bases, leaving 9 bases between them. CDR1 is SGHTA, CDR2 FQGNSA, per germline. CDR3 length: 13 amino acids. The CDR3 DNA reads TGTGCCAGCAGCTTGGGGCGCCGCTATGGCTACACCTTC. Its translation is CASSLGRRYGYTF.

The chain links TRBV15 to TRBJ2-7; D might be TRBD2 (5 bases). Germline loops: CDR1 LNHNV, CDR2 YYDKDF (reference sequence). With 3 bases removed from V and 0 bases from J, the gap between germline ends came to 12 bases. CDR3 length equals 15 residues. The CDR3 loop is CATSREDFLSYEQYF. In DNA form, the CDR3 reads TGTGCCACCAGCAGGGAGGACTTTCTCTCCTACGAGCAGTACTTC.

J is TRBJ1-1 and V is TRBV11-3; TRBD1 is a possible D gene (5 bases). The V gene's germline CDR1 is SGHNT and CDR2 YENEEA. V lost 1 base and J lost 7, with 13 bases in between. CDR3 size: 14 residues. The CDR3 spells CASSLGAGSSEAFF. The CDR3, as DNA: TGTGCCAGCAGCTTAGGGGCAGGGTCGAGTGAAGCTTTCTTT.

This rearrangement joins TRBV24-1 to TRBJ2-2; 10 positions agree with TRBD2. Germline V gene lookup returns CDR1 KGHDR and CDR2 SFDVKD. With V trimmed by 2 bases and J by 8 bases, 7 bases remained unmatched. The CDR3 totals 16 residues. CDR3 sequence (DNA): TGTGCCACCAGTGATTACGGACTAGCGGCCGCGGGGGAGCTGTTTTTT. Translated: CATSDYGLAAAGELFF.

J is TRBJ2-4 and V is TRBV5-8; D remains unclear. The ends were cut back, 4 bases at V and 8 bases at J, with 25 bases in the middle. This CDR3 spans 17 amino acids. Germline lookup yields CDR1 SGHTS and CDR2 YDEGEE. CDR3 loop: CASSHQTSYPGIDIQYF. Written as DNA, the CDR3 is TGTGCCAGCAGCCATCAAACTTCGTACCCTGGTATAGACATTCAGTACTTC.

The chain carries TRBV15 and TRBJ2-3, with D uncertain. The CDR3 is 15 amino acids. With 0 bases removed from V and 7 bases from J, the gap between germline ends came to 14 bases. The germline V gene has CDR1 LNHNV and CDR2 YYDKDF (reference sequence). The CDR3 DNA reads TGTGCCACCAGCAGAGATGGCAGGCTGGAAAATACGCAGTATTTT. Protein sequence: CATSRDGRLENTQYF.

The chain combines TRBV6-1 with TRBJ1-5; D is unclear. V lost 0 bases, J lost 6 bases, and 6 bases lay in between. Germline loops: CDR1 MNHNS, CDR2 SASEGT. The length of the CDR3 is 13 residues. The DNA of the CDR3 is TGTGCCAGCAGTGAAGCGAGGGCTCAGCCCCAGCATTTT. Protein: CASSEARAQPQHF.